Reported below is one T cell receptor beta chain. Regarding time point: patch test 1, 2 weeks after DPC sensitization. The treatment: therapeutic diphenylcyclopropenone sensitization with weekly scalp DPC. The data originate from a study of human T cells and chemical hapten exposure. Via MiXCR, TCRdb re-called the RACE reads, giving one row per CDR3 protein. The data hold 75,000 to 95,000 distinct CDR3 sequences, with approximately 12% observed a single time. The receptor was derived from a woman aged 55-75 years with alopecia areata. Some clones in this sample may be carry-over from other donors' samples. The starting material was whole blood, obtained in connection with sensitization to the hapten diphenylcyclopropenone (DPC).

The CDR3 DNA sequence: TGCGCCAGCAGTGAGTCACGCGTGCAAGAGACCCAGTACTTC. It specifies CASSESRVQETQYF. This chain connects TRBV10-1 to TRBJ2-5, with D unresolved. The CDR3 has 14 residues. Deletions cut 0 bases from V and 2 bases from J, with 7 bases between. Germline V gene sequence: CDR1 WNHNN, CDR2 SYGVQD (reference sequence).